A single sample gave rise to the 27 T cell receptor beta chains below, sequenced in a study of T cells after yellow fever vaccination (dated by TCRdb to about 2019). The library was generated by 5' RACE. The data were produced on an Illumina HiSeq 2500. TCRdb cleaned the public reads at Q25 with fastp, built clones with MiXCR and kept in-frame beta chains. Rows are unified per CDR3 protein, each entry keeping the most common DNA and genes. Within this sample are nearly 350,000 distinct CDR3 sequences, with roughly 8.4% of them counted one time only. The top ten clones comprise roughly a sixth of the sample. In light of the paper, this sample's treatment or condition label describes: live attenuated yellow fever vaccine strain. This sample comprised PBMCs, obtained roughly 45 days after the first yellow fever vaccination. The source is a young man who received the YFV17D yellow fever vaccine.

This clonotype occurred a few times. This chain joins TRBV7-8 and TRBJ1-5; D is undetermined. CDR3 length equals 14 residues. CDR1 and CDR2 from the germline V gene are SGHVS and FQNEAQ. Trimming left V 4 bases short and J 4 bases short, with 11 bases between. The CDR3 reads CASSWEGANQPQHF. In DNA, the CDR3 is TGTGCCAGCAGCTGGGAGGGTGCGAATCAGCCCCAGCATTTT.

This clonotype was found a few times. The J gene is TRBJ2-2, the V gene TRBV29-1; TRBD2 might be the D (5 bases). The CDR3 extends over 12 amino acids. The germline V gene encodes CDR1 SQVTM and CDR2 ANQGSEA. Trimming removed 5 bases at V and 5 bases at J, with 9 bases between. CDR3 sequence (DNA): TGCAGCGTTTCCGGGGTAACCGGGGAGCTGTTTTTT. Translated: CSVSGVTGELFF.

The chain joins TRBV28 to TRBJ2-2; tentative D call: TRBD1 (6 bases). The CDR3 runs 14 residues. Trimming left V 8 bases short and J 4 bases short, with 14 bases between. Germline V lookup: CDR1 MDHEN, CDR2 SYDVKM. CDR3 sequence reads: CASQEGGRTGELFF. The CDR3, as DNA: TGTGCCAGCCAGGAAGGGGGTCGCACCGGGGAGCTGTTTTTT.

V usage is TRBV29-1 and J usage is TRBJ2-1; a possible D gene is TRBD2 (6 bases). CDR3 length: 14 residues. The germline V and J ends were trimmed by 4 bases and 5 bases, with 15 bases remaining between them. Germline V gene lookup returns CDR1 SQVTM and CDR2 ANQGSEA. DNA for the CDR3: TGCAGCGTTGTGCGGCAGGCGGGGCACAATGAGCAGTTCTTC. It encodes CSVVRQAGHNEQFF.

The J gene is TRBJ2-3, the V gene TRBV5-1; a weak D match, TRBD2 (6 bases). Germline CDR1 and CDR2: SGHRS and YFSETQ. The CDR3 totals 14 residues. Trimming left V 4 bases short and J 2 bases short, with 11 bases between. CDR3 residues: CASSPGTPTDTQYF. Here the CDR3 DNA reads TGCGCCAGCAGCCCAGGGACTCCCACAGATACGCAGTATTTT.

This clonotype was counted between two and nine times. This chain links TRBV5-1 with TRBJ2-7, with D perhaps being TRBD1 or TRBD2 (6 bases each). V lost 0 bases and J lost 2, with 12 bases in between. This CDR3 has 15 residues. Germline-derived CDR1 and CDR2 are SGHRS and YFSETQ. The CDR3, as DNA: TGCGCCAGCAGCTTGGATGGGGGGCACACCTACGAGCAGTACGTC. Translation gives CASSLDGGHTYEQYV.

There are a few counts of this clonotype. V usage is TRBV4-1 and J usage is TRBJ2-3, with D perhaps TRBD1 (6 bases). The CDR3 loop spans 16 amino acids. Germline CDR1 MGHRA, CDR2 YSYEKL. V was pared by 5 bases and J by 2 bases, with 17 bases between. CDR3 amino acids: CASSLQGIRDTDTQYF. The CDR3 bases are TGCGCCAGCAGCTTGCAGGGGATTCGTGACACAGATACGCAGTATTTT.

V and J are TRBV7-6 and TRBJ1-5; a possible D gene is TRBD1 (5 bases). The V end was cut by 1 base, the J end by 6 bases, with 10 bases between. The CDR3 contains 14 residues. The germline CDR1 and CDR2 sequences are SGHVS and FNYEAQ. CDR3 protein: CASSLEWGSQPQHF. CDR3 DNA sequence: TGTGCCAGCAGCTTAGAGTGGGGGAGTCAGCCCCAGCATTTT.

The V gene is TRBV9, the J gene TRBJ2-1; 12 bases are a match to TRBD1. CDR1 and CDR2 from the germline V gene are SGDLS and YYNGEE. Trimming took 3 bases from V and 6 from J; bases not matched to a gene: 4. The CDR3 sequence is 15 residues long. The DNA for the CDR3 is TGTGCCAGCAGCGCCGGGACAGGGGGCTCCAATGAGCAGTTCTTC. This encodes CASSAGTGGSNEQFF.

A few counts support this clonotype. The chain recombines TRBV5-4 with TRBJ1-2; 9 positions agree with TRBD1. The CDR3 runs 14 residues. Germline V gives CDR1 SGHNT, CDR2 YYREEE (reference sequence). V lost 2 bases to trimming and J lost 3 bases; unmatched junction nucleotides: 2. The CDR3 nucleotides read TGTGCCAGCAGCTTTGACAGGGGGGACTATGGCTACACCTTC. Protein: CASSFDRGDYGYTF.

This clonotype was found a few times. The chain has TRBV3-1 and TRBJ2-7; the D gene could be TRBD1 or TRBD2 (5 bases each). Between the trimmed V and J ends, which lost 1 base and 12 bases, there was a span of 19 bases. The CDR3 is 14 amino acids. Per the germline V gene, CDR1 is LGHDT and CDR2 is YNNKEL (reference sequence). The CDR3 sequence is CASSQVGDAVGLYF. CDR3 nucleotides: TGTGCCAGCAGCCAAGTGGGGGACGCCGTCGGTTTGTACTTC.

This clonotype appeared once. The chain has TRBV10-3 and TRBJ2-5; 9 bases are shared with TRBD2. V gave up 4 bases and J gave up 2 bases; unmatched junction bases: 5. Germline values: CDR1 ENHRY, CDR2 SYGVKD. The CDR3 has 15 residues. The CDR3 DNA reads TGTGCCATCAGTGGAGGAGCGGGAGGACAAGAGACCCAGTACTTC. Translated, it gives CAISGGAGGQETQYF.

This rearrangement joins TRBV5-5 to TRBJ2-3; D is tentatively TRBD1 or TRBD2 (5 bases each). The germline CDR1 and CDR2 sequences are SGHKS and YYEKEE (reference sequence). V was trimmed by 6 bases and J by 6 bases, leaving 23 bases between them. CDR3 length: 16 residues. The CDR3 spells CASTVPGTTVGDTQYF. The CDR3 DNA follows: TGTGCCAGCACCGTTCCCGGGACGACCGTCGGGGATACGCAGTATTTT.

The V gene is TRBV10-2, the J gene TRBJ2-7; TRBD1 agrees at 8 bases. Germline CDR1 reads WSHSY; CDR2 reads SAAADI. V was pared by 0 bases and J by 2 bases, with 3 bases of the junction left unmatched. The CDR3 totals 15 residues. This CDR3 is CASSESWTGTYEQYF. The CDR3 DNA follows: TGCGCCAGCAGTGAGTCTTGGACAGGGACCTACGAGCAGTACTTC.

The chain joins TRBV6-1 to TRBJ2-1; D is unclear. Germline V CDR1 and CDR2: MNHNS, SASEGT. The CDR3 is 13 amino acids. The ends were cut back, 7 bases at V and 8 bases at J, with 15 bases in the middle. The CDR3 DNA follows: TGTGCCAGCACCCGGACGGTTTTGGATGAGCAGTTCTTC. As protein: CASTRTVLDEQFF.

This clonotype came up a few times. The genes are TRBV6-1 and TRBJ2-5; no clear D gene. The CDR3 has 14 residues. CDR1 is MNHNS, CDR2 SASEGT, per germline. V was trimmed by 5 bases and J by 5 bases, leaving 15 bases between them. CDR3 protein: CASSRGVGGETQYF. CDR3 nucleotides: TGTGCCAGCAGTCGTGGGGTGGGTGGGGAGACCCAGTACTTC.

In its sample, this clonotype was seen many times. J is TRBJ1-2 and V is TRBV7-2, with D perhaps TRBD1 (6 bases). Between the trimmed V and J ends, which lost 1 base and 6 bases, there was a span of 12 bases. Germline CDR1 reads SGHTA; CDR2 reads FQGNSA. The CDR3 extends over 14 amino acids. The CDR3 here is CASSLDWGAHGYTF. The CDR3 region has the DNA TGTGCCAGCAGCTTAGATTGGGGGGCTCATGGCTACACCTTC.

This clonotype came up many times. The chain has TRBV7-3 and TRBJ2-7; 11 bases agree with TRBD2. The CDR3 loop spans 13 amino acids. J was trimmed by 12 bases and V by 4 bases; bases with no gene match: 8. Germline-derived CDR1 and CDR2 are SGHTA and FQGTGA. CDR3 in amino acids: CASSSGTSGQRYF. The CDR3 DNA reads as TGTGCCAGCAGCTCCGGGACTAGCGGCCAAAGGTACTTC.

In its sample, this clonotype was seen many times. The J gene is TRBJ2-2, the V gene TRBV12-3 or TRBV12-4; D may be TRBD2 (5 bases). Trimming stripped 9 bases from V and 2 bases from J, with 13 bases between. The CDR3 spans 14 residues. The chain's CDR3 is CASSSVGNTGELFF. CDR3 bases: TGTGCCAGTAGTAGCGTCGGAAACACCGGGGAGCTGTTTTTT.

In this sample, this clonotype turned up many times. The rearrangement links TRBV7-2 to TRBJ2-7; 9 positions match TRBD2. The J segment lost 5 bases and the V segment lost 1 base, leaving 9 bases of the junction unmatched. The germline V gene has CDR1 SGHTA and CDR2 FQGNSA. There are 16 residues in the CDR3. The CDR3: CASSLEGGGAGHEQYV. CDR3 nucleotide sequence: TGTGCCAGCAGCTTAGAAGGCGGGGGGGCCGGTCACGAGCAGTACGTC.

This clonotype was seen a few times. In DNA, the CDR3 is TGTGCCACCGGACTAGCGGGGGTCTCCTACAATGAGCAGTTCTTC. Its translation: CATGLAGVSYNEQFF. The V gene is TRBV15, the J gene TRBJ2-1; 13 nucleotides align to TRBD2. Germline values: CDR1 LNHNV, CDR2 YYDKDF (reference sequence). The CDR3 runs to 15 residues. Germline trimming cut 8 bases from V and 0 bases from J; bases unmatched to any gene: 1.

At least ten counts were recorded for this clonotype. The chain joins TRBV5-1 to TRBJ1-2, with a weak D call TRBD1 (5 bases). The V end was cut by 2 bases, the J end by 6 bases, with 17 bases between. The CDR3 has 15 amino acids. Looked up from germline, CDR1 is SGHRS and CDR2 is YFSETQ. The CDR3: CASSFGAGQGNGYTF. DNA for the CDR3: TGCGCCAGCAGCTTTGGCGCAGGGCAAGGAAATGGCTACACCTTC.

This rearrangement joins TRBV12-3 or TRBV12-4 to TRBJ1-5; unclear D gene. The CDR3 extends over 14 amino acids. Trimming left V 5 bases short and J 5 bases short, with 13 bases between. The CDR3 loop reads CASSPRFNDQPQHF. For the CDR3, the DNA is TGTGCCAGCAGTCCCCGTTTTAACGATCAGCCCCAGCATTTT.

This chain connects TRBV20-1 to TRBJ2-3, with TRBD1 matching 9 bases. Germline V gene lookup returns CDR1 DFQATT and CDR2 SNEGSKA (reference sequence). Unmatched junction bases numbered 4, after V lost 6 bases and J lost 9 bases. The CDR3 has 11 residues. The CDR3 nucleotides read TGCAGTGCCCCGGGACAGGGAACGCAGTATTTT. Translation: CSAPGQGTQYF.

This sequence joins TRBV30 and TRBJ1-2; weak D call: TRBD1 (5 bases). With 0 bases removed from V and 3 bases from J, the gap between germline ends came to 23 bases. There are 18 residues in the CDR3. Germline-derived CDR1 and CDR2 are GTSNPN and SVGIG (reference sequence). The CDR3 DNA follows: TGTGCCTGGAGTGTACTGGGGGAATTTACCAGGAAGGACTATGGCTACACCTTC. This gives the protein CAWSVLGEFTRKDYGYTF.

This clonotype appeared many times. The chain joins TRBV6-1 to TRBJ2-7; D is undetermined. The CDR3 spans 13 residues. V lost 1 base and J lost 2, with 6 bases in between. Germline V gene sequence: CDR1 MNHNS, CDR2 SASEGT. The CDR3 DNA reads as TGTGCCAGCAGTGAAGGGGCCACCTACGAGCAGTACGTC. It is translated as CASSEGATYEQYV.

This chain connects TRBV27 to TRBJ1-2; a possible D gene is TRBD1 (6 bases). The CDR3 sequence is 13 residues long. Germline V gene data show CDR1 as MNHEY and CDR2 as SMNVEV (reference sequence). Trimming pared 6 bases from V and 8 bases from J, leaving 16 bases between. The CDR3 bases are TGTGCCAGCAGGGATGGGGGGCCGGGGGGCTACACCTTC. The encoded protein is CASRDGGPGGYTF.